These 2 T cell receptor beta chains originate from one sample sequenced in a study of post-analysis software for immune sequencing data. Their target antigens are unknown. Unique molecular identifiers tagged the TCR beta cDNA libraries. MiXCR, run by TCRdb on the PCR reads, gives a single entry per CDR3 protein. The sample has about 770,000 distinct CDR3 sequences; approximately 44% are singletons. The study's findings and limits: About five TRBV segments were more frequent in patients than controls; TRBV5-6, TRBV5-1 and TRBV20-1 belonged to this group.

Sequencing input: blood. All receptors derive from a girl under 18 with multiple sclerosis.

CDR3 bases: TGCGCCAGCAGCCAAGATATACCTGGGACAGGGGGCACTGAAGCTTTCTTT. Translating it yields CASSQDIPGTGGTEAFF. V and J are TRBV4-3 and TRBJ1-1, with 11 bases aligning to TRBD1. The CDR3 contains 17 residues. The germline V gene has CDR1 LGHNA and CDR2 YSLEER. J gave up 4 bases and V 0 bases, and 7 bases lay outside the gene matches.

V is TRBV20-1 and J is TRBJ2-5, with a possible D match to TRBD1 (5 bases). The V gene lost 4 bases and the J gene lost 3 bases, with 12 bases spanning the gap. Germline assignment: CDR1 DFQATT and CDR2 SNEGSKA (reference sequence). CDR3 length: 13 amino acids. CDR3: CSATKQDEETQYF. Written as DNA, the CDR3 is TGCAGTGCTACCAAACAGGACGAAGAGACCCAGTACTTC.